These 28 T cell receptor beta chains came from one sample sequenced in a study of CD8+ T cells in alopecia areata. The authors extracted RNA and reverse transcribed it into cDNA as the sequencing template. Sequencing used immunoSEQ multiplex PCR; TCRdb keeps in-frame clones, though not all of them. This table holds roughly 140,000 clones, 62% found once. Sequencing used CD8+ T cells sorted from blood. Every receptor here comes from a human donor in good health.

V and J are TRBV2 and TRBJ2-7; 11 bases line up with TRBD2. J was trimmed by 2 bases and V by 6 bases; bases with no gene match: 15. The CDR3 length is 18 residues. Germline lookup yields CDR1 SNHLY and CDR2 FYNNEI. This CDR3 is CASSSPGLAEWVPYEQYF. DNA for the CDR3: TGTGCCAGCAGCTCACCGGGACTAGCGGAGTGGGTGCCCTACGAGCAGTACTTC.

This chain connects TRBV2 to TRBJ2-1; weak D call: TRBD1 (6 bases). V was pared by 6 bases and J by 9 bases, with 9 bases between. CDR3 length equals 11 residues. Germline values: CDR1 SNHLY, CDR2 FYNNEI. CDR3 in amino acids: CASRRGGEQFF. The CDR3 nucleotides read TGTGCCAGCAGGAGAGGGGGTGAGCAGTTCTTC.

The CDR3 loop is CASRISTGREQYF. Here the CDR3 DNA reads TGTGCCAGCAGGATCTCGACAGGGCGCGAGCAGTACTTC. J is TRBJ2-7 and V is TRBV28, with 7 bases fitting TRBD1. The germline gives CDR1 MDHEN, CDR2 SYDVKM. The CDR3 extends over 13 amino acids. Trimming removed 6 bases from V and 6 bases from J; junction bases left unmatched: 8.

J is TRBJ1-1 and V is TRBV6-5; a weak D match, TRBD1 (6 bases). In germline, CDR1 is MNHEY, CDR2 SVGAGI. This CDR3 region has 15 residues. V was pared by 2 bases and J by 2 bases, with 12 bases between. As DNA, the CDR3 is TGTGCCAGCAGTTACAGCTCAGGGGTTAACACTGAAGCTTTCTTT. Its translation is CASSYSSGVNTEAFF.

The J gene is TRBJ1-1, the V gene TRBV7-9, with D perhaps TRBD1 (6 bases). This CDR3 contains 13 residues. The ends were cut back, 8 bases at V and 1 base at J, with 11 bases in the middle. The germline gives CDR1 SEHNR, CDR2 FQNEAQ (reference sequence). The CDR3 region is CASYGGGNTEAFF. Written as DNA, the CDR3 is TGTGCCAGCTATGGAGGGGGGAACACTGAAGCTTTCTTT.

This clone has a handful of counts. The rearrangement uses TRBV29-1 and TRBJ2-3, with a tentative D call TRBD2 (6 bases). Looked up from germline, CDR1 is SQVTM and CDR2 is ANQGSEA. The CDR3 sequence is 15 residues long. The ends were cut back, 0 bases at V and 2 bases at J, with 12 bases in the middle. CDR3 bases: TGCAGCGTTGAAGAAATCGGGGGACCCACAGATACGCAGTATTTT. Translation: CSVEEIGGPTDTQYF.

The CDR3 here is CASSDRRFTHGGYTF. The CDR3 DNA sequence: TGTGCCAGCAGTGATCGGCGGTTCACCCATGGTGGCTACACCTTC. The chain links TRBV2 to TRBJ1-2; no firm D call. The V gene lost 3 bases and the J gene lost 7 bases, with 18 bases spanning the gap. Germline assignment: CDR1 SNHLY and CDR2 FYNNEI. The CDR3 has 15 amino acids.

This clone was recorded only once. The chain has TRBV29-1 and TRBJ2-7, with D tentatively TRBD1 or TRBD2 (5 bases each). The length of the CDR3 is 13 residues. The V end was cut by 4 bases, the J end by 0 bases, with 10 bases between. Looked up from germline, CDR1 is SQVTM and CDR2 is ANQGSEA. The CDR3 coding sequence is TGCAGCGTTGTCGGGGCTGGCTCCTACGAGCAGTACTTC. Its protein product is CSVVGAGSYEQYF.

This clone was recorded a few times. The gene calls are TRBV6-5 and TRBJ2-7; no reliable D call. Between the trimmed V and J ends, which lost 8 bases and 3 bases, there was a span of 11 bases. The CDR3 is 12 amino acids. CDR1 is MNHEY, CDR2 SVGAGI, per germline. Here the CDR3 reads CASLDSNYEQYF. The CDR3 nucleotides are TGTGCCAGCCTAGACTCGAACTACGAGCAGTACTTC.

This chain's CDR3 is CSVEVGGTYEQYF. The CDR3 coding sequence is TGCAGCGTTGAAGTTGGTGGAACCTACGAGCAGTACTTC. The genes are TRBV29-1 and TRBJ2-7, with D uncertain. Germline loops: CDR1 SQVTM, CDR2 ANQGSEA. Trimming took 1 base from V and 2 from J, leaving 9 bases between them. This CDR3 is 13 amino acids long.

The gene calls are TRBV5-4 and TRBJ2-5; TRBD1 agrees at 9 bases. There are 14 residues in the CDR3. The germline V gene encodes CDR1 SGHNT and CDR2 YYREEE (reference sequence). V trimming: 3 bases; J trimming: 1 base; junction bases outside the gene matches: 1. CDR3 DNA: TGTGCCAGCAGCTGGGGACAGGGCCAAGAGACCCAGTACTTC. It translates to CASSWGQGQETQYF.

V gene TRBV4-1 combines with J gene TRBJ2-7, with D maybe TRBD1 (5 bases). Germline CDR1 MGHRA, CDR2 YSYEKL. V dropped 0 bases and J dropped 0 bases, with 9 bases sitting between them. The CDR3 runs 15 residues. The CDR3 here is CASSQDRQNSYEQYF. In DNA form, the CDR3 reads TGCGCCAGCAGCCAAGATCGACAGAACTCCTACGAGCAGTACTTC.

This clone has just one count. The J gene is TRBJ2-1, the V gene TRBV27; 10 nucleotides match TRBD2. Germline trimming cut 2 bases from V and 8 bases from J; bases unmatched to any gene: 3. The CDR3 length is 14 residues. Per the germline V gene, CDR1 is MNHEY and CDR2 is SMNVEV (reference sequence). CDR3 region: CASSLLAGAYEQFF. CDR3 sequence (DNA): TGTGCCAGCAGTTTACTAGCGGGAGCCTATGAGCAGTTCTTC.

The rearrangement joins TRBV6-6 to TRBJ1-4, with D hard to call. Germline V lookup: CDR1 MNHNY, CDR2 SVGAGI (reference sequence). The CDR3 contains 12 residues. The V end was cut by 7 bases, the J end by 4 bases, with 7 bases between. The CDR3 coding sequence is TGTGCCAGCATGCAGCTTAATGAAAAACTGTTTTTT. Translated, it gives CASMQLNEKLFF.

The chain joins TRBV6-6 to TRBJ1-2; D not resolved. Trimming removed 5 bases at V and 8 bases at J, with 15 bases between. CDR1 MNHNY and CDR2 SVGAGI come from the germline V gene (reference sequence). The CDR3 is 13 residues long. CDR3 coding DNA: TGTGCCAGCAGTGCCCTGAAGTTAGGAGGCTACACCTTC. Protein product: CASSALKLGGYTF.

A note on this clone: This sample also contains other DNA sequences that code for the same CDR3. V gene TRBV9 combines with J gene TRBJ2-2; unclear D gene. The CDR3 sequence is 12 residues long. The germline V gene has CDR1 SGDLS and CDR2 YYNGEE. V lost 2 bases to trimming and J lost 8 bases, with 7 bases between them. For the CDR3, the DNA is TGTGCCAGCAGCGTCTCAAGTGGGGAGCTGTTTTTT. Translated: CASSVSSGELFF.

The chain combines TRBV5-4 with TRBJ1-2; D is possibly TRBD1 (6 bases). The germline V gene has CDR1 SGHNT and CDR2 YYREEE (reference sequence). This CDR3 contains 16 residues. Between the trimmed V and J ends, which lost 2 bases and 0 bases, there was a span of 14 bases. The DNA of the CDR3 is TGTGCCAGCAGCTTCAACAGGGCGGCCTCTAACTATGGCTACACCTTC. The encoded protein is CASSFNRAASNYGYTF.

The chain couples TRBV29-1 to TRBJ2-1; TRBD2 agrees at 11 bases. This CDR3 comprises 17 residues. V was clipped by 4 bases and J by 3 bases; unmatched bases: 11. The germline CDR1 and CDR2 sequences are SQVTM and ANQGSEA. The CDR3 DNA reads as TGCAGCGTTGGTGGCCTAGCGGGAGGCCTTTACTACAATGAGCAGTTCTTC. It codes for CSVGGLAGGLYYNEQFF.

This clone has more than one count but fewer than ten. The genes are TRBV23-1 and TRBJ1-2, with D uncertain. TRBV23-1 is an open reading frame whose function is uncertain. V was pared by 3 bases and J by 3 bases, with 11 bases between. This CDR3 is built from 14 residues. The CDR3 loop reads CASSQVYTHYGYTF. CDR3 in DNA: TGCGCCAGCAGTCAGGTGTACACACACTATGGCTACACCTTC.

This clone was found many times. The chain combines TRBV10-2 with TRBJ2-3; D is undetermined. The CDR3 length is 13 residues. The V end was cut by 6 bases, the J end by 4 bases, with 11 bases between. CDR1 and CDR2 from the germline V gene are WSHSY and SAAADI. DNA of the CDR3: TGCGCCAGCAGGGGATCTAGGGCAGATACGCAGTATTTT. Translating gives CASRGSRADTQYF.

The chain couples TRBV30 to TRBJ2-5; D is unclear. Looked up from germline, CDR1 is GTSNPN and CDR2 is SVGIG (reference sequence). CDR3 length equals 15 residues. V lost 0 bases to trimming and J lost 0 bases, with 11 bases between them. Here the CDR3 DNA reads TGTGCCTGGAGTGTGGGCCTTATGTACCAAGAGACCCAGTACTTC. Protein sequence: CAWSVGLMYQETQYF.

This clone has a handful of counts. The sample carries other DNA sequences with the same CDR3. The chain couples TRBV29-1 to TRBJ2-7; D gene ambiguous. CDR1 and CDR2 from the germline V gene are SQVTM and ANQGSEA. This CDR3 spans 13 amino acids. V shed 0 bases and J shed 0 bases, with 6 bases lying between them. The CDR3 DNA sequence: TGCAGCGTTGAAGACGGAAGCTCCTACGAGCAGTACTTC. Its translation is CSVEDGSSYEQYF.

The chain employs TRBV28 and TRBJ2-6, with a possible D match to TRBD1 (6 bases). Germline V gene sequence: CDR1 MDHEN, CDR2 SYDVKM. The CDR3 consists of 14 residues. V dropped 6 bases and J dropped 4 bases, with 10 bases sitting between them. This CDR3 is CASSTGSGANVLTF. The CDR3 DNA reads as TGTGCCAGCAGCACAGGGTCCGGGGCCAACGTCCTGACTTTC.

The chain has TRBV11-2 and TRBJ2-2; 9 bases agree with TRBD2. The CDR3 runs to 18 residues. Per the germline V gene, CDR1 is SGHAT and CDR2 is FQNNGV. The J segment lost 4 bases and the V segment lost 1 base, leaving 10 bases of the junction unmatched. In nucleotides, the CDR3 is TGTGCCAGCAGCTTAGGGCCCTGGACTAGCGAACGCACCGGGGAGCTGTTTTTT. This translates into CASSLGPWTSERTGELFF.

This chain links TRBV10-3 with TRBJ2-2; 8 nucleotides match TRBD2. The germline V gene has CDR1 ENHRY and CDR2 SYGVKD. The CDR3 covers 15 residues. The junction had 3 bases not matched to a gene; V was cut back by 3 bases and J by 3 bases. CDR3 nucleotides: TGTGCCATCAGTGAACTAGCGGAGGACACCGGGGAGCTGTTTTTT. Translated: CAISELAEDTGELFF.

In DNA form, the CDR3 reads TGTGCCAGCAGCGTAGGGTCAGGAGCGAGCCATGAGCAGTTCTTC. Translation gives CASSVGSGASHEQFF. The V and J genes are TRBV9 and TRBJ2-1, with D unclear. The CDR3 totals 15 residues. Trimming removed 0 bases from V and 8 bases from J, with 15 bases in between. The germline V gene has CDR1 SGDLS and CDR2 YYNGEE.

In its sample, this clone was seen a few times. V is TRBV28 and J is TRBJ2-3; possible D gene TRBD2, 6 bases. V shed 6 bases and J shed 5 bases, with 15 bases lying between them. Looked up from germline, CDR1 is MDHEN and CDR2 is SYDVKM. This CDR3 comprises 14 residues. Here the CDR3 DNA reads TGTGCCAGCAGCCCCCAGGGACTTGGAGATACGCAGTATTTT. Protein product: CASSPQGLGDTQYF. Based on the CDR3 plus reference TRBV28 and TRBJ2-3, the full variable domain is DVKVTQSSRYLVKRTGEKVFLECVQDMDHENMFWYRQDPGLGLRLIYFSYDVKMKEKGDIPEGYSVSREKKERFSLILESASTNQTSMYLCASSPQGLGDTQYFGPGTRLTVL.

The chain has TRBV5-6 and TRBJ1-2; D is perhaps TRBD1 (6 bases). CDR3 size: 14 residues. Trimming left V 7 bases short and J 2 bases short, with 15 bases between. Germline CDR1 and CDR2: SGHDT and YYEEEE. The CDR3 nucleotides read TGTGCCAGCTCCGGTGGAGGGGGAAACTATGGCTACACCTTC. Amino acid sequence: CASSGGGGNYGYTF.